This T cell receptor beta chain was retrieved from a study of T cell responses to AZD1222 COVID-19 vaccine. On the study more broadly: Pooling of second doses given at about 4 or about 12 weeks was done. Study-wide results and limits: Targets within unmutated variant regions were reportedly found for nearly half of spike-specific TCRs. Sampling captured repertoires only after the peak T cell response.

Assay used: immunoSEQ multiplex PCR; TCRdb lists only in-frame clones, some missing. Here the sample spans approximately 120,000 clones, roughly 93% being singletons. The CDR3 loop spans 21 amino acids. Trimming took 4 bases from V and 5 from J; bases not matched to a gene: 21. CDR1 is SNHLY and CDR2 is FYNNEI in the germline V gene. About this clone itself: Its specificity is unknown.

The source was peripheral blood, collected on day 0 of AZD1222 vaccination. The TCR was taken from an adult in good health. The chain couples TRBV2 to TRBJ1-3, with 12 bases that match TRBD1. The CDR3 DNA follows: TGTGCCAGCAGTGGCCTCGAAATCCCCACGCTGGGACAGGGGGCTCGAAACACCATATATTTT. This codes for CASSGLEIPTLGQGARNTIYF.